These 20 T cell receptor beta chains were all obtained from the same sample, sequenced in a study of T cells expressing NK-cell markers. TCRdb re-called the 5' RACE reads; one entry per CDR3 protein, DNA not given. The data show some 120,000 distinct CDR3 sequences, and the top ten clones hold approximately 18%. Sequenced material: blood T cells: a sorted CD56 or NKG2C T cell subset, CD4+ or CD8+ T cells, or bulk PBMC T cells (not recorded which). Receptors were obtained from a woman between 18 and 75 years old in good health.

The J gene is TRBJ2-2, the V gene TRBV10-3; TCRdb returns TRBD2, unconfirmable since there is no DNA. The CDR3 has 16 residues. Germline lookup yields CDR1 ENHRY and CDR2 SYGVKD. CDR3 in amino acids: CATSSPSGGDTGELFF.

CDR3: CASSPPPTPRGEPQYF. The V gene is TRBV5-1, the J gene TRBJ2-5; there is no DNA to check the TCRdb D call of TRBD1. This CDR3 spans 16 amino acids. In germline, CDR1 is SGHRS, CDR2 YFSETQ.

This chain's CDR3 is CASSELPPVQLAGDFGNEQFF. V usage is TRBV6-1 and J usage is TRBJ2-1; TCRdb selects TRBD2, and the lack of DNA leaves this call unchecked. Germline V gene data show CDR1 as MNHNS and CDR2 as SASEGT. This CDR3 has 21 residues.

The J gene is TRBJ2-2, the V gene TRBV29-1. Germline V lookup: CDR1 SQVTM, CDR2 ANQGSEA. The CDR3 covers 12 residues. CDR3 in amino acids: CSVDPAPEELFF.

This CDR3 reads CASSQGQGPRRTEAFF. J is TRBJ1-1 and V is TRBV4-3; TCRdb's assignment of TRBD1 cannot be checked, as there is no DNA. CDR1 is LGHNA and CDR2 is YSLEER in the germline V gene. The CDR3 is made up of 16 amino acids.

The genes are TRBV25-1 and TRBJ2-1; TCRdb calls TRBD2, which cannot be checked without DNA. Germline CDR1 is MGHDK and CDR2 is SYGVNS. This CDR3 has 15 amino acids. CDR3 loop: CASTPGTSSYNEQFF.

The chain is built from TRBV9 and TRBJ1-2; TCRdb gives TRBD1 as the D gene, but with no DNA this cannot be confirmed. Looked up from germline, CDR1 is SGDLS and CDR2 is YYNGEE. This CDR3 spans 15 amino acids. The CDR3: CASSATGGGYYGYTF.

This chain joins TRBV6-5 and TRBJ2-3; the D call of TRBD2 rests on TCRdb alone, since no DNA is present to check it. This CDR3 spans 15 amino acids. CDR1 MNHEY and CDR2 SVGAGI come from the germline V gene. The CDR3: CASRLAEEPTDTQYF.

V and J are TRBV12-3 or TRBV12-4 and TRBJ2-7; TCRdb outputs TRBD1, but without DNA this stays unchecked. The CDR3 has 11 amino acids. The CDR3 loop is CASSYSQAPYF.

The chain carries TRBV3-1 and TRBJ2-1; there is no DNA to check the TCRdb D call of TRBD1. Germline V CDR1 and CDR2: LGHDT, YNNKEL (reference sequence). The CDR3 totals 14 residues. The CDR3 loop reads CASREGQGYNEQFF.

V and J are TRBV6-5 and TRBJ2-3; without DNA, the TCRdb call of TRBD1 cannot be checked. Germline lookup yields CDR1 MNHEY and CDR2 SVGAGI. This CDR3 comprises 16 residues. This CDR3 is CASSTGTPLLPDTQYF.

The CDR3 is CASSPDRGETQYF. The rearrangement joins TRBV28 to TRBJ2-5; TCRdb picks TRBD1, but there is no DNA to check that call. This CDR3 comprises 13 residues. Germline loops: CDR1 MDHEN, CDR2 SYDVKM.

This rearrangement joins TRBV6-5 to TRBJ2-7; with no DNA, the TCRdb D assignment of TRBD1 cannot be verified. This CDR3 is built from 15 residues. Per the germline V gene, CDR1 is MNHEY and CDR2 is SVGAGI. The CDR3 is CASSYSPPGRGEQYF.

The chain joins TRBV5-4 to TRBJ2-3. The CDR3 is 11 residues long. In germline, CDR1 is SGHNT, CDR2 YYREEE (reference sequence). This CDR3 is CASTSGYTQYF. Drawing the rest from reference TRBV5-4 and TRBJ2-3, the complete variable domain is ETGVTQSPTHLIKTRGQQVTLRCSSQSGHNTVSWYQQALGQGPQFIFQYYREEENGRGNFPPRFSGLQFPNYSSELNVNALELDDSALYLCASTSGYTQYFGPGTRLTVL.

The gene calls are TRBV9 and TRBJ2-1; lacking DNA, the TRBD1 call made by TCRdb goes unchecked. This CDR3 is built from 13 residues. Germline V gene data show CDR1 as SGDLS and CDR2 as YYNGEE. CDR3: CASQHPLTGEQFF.

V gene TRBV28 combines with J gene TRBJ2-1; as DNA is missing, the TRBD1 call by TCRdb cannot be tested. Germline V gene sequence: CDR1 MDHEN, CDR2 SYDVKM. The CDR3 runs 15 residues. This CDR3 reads CATTPRDRGHYEQFF.

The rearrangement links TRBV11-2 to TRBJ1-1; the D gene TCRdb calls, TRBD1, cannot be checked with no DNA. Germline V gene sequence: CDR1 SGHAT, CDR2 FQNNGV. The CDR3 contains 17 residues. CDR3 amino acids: CASSLGPRVRENTEAFF.

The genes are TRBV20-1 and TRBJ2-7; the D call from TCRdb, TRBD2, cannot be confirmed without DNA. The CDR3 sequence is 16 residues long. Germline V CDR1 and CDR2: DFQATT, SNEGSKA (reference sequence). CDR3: CSARPVWGGGPGEQYF.

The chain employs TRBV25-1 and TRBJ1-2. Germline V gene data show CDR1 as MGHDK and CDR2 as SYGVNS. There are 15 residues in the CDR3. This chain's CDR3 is CASSEGIVGGSGYTF.

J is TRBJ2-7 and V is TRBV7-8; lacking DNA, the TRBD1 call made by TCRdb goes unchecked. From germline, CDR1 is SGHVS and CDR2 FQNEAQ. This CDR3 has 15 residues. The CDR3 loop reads CASSFPVQRSYEQYF.